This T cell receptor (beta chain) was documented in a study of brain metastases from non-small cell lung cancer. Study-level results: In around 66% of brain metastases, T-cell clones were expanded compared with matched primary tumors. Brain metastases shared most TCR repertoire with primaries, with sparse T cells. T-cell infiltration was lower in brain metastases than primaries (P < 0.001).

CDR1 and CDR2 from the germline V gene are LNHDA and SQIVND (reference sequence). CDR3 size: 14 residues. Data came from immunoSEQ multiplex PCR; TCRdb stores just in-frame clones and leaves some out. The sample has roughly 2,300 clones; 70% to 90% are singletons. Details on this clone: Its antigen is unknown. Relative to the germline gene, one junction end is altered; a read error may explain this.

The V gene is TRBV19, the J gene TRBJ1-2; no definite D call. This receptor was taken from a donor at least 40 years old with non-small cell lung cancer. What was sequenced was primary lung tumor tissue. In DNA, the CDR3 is TGTACCAGTAGTATAGGCACTCCGAACTATGGCTACACCTTC. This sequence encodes CTSSIGTPNYGYTF.